The 14 T cell receptor beta chains below come from one sample, sequenced in a study of blood T cells in healthy people across ages. A J-beta primer mix and a sample-barcoded 5' primer were used in a second PCR of about 7 to 12 cycles. TCRdb itself ran the 5' RACE reads through MiXCR, one entry per CDR3 protein. The profile covers about 1.8 million distinct CDR3 sequences, with 49% appearing a single time and around 2.1% taken by the ten largest. Specimen: blood. The receptors shown here come from a woman aged 40 to 55 in good health.

This chain connects TRBV18 to TRBJ2-7; D not certain. TRBJ2-5 explains the end of the DNA better; the J call may be wrong. The germline V gene has CDR1 KGHSH and CDR2 LQKENI. The CDR3 is made up of 12 amino acids. CDR3 nucleotides: TGTGCCAGCTCAGCGGAGTGGGAGACCCAGTACTTC. This encodes CASSAEWETQYF.

The V and J genes are TRBV7-2 and TRBJ1-5; perhaps TRBD1 as D (6 bases). V was trimmed by 4 bases and J by 4 bases, leaving 17 bases between them. This CDR3 region has 16 residues. CDR1 and CDR2 (germline): SGHTA, FQGNSA. The CDR3 DNA sequence: TGTGCCAGCAGCTCACCTGCAGGACAGATTAATCAGCCCCAGCATTTT. Translation: CASSSPAGQINQPQHF.

The chain uses TRBV6-6 and TRBJ2-6; no firm D call. V lost 2 bases and J 0 bases, leaving 8 bases between the germline ends. Germline lookup yields CDR1 MNHNY and CDR2 SVGAGI (reference sequence). The CDR3 runs 16 residues. The CDR3 spells CASSYARISGANVLTF. CDR3 DNA sequence: TGTGCCAGCAGTTACGCGAGGATCTCTGGGGCCAACGTCCTGACTTTC.

The V gene is TRBV5-1, the J gene TRBJ2-1; 11 nucleotides line up with TRBD2. This CDR3 contains 15 residues. The germline CDR1 and CDR2 sequences are SGHRS and YFSETQ. V trimming: 0 bases; J trimming: 6 bases; junction bases outside the gene matches: 2. The CDR3 DNA follows: TGCGCCAGCAGCTTGGTGGGACTAGCGGTCAATGAGCAGTTCTTC. Translating gives CASSLVGLAVNEQFF. Looking up the rest from reference TRBV5-1 and TRBJ2-1 gives the full variable domain: KAGVTQTPRYLIKTRGQQVTLSCSPISGHRSVSWYQQTPGQGLQFLFEYFSETQRNKGNFPGRFSGRQFSNSRSEMNVSTLELGDSALYLCASSLVGLAVNEQFFGPGTRLTVL.

The V gene is TRBV7-9, the J gene TRBJ2-7; D call uncertain. Judging by the DNA end, TRBJ2-5 fits better; the J call may be wrong. Germline V gene data show CDR1 as SEHNR and CDR2 as FQNEAQ (reference sequence). The CDR3 consists of 14 residues. This chain's CDR3 is CASSLVPASETQYF. The CDR3 coding sequence is TGTGCCAGCAGCTTAGTTCCAGCCTCAGAGACCCAGTACTTC.

In nucleotides, the CDR3 is TGTGCCAGCAGTTTTCAGGGGCGCGGGAATGGCTACACCTTC. This codes for CASSFQGRGNGYTF. The chain uses TRBV6-2 or TRBV6-3 and TRBJ1-2; tentatively, D is TRBD1 (6 bases). The germline V gene encodes CDR1 MNHEY and CDR2 SVGEGT. The CDR3 runs 14 residues. Trimming shortened V by 4 bases and J by 6 bases, and 15 bases separated the two germline ends.

This clonotype has ten or more counts. The CDR3 loop is CSVSTGGREQYF. In DNA, the CDR3 is TGCAGCGTCAGTACGGGGGGCAGGGAGCAGTACTTC. This sequence joins TRBV29-1 and TRBJ2-7; the D gene is possibly TRBD2 (7 bases). V was pared by 6 bases and J by 7 bases, with 16 bases between. The CDR3 spans 12 residues. CDR1 and CDR2 from the germline V gene are SQVTM and ANQGSEA.

This clonotype was seen only a few times. The V call is TRBV13, the J call TRBJ2-1; 11 bases match TRBD1. The trim removed 5 bases at V and 5 bases at J, leaving 5 bases unmatched. This CDR3 spans 15 amino acids. Germline V gene sequence: CDR1 PRHDT, CDR2 FYEKMQ (reference sequence). In DNA form, the CDR3 reads TGTGCCAGCAGCCTACGGGACAGGGGGAACAATGAGCAGTTCTTC. Translated, it gives CASSLRDRGNNEQFF.

This clonotype has a handful of counts. The rearrangement uses TRBV20-1 and TRBJ2-5; the D gene is possibly TRBD1 (7 bases). The germline gives CDR1 DFQATT, CDR2 SNEGSKA (reference sequence). The CDR3 length is 13 residues. V was clipped by 5 bases and J by 4 bases, with 14 bases between them. CDR3 amino acids: CSAPAGGRETQYF. As DNA, the CDR3 is TGCAGTGCTCCCGCAGGGGGGCGAGAGACCCAGTACTTC.

There are a few counts of this clonotype. The rearrangement uses TRBV15 and TRBJ2-3; 8 nucleotides align to TRBD2. J was trimmed by 10 bases and V by 5 bases; bases with no gene match: 8. Germline CDR1 reads LNHNV; CDR2 reads YYDKDF (reference sequence). CDR3 length: 13 amino acids. The DNA of the CDR3 is TGTGCCACCAGCGCGGGAGGAGGCCGATCGCAGTATTTT. Translated, it gives CATSAGGGRSQYF.

The J gene is TRBJ2-5, the V gene TRBV7-9; 10 nucleotides align to TRBD2. This CDR3 contains 18 residues. The J segment lost 11 bases and the V segment lost 1 base, leaving 19 bases of the junction unmatched. Germline lookup yields CDR1 SEHNR and CDR2 FQNEAQ (reference sequence). The chain's CDR3 is CASSLGRNSGGSYNEQYF. The CDR3, as DNA: TGTGCCAGCAGCTTAGGCCGGAATAGCGGGGGGTCTTACAATGAGCAGTACTTC.

The chain links TRBV6-2 or TRBV6-3 to TRBJ2-4; perhaps TRBD1 as D (6 bases). Germline V CDR1 and CDR2: MNHEY, SVGEGT. CDR3 length equals 16 residues. Trimming cost V 6 bases and J 1 base, with 16 bases left between them. The CDR3, as DNA: TGTGCCAGCAGCCCCCCGCTCGACAGGGCCAAAAACATTCAGTACTTC. It is translated as CASSPPLDRAKNIQYF.

The V gene is TRBV28, the J gene TRBJ2-3; D is possibly TRBD2 (6 bases). Per germline, CDR1 MDHEN and CDR2 SYDVKM. With 8 bases removed from V and 0 bases from J, the gap between germline ends came to 15 bases. The CDR3 totals 15 residues. CDR3 sequence (DNA): TGTGCCAGCGTCCGTGCGGGACGTAGCACAGATACGCAGTATTTT. Amino acid sequence: CASVRAGRSTDTQYF.

This clonotype was detected once. This CDR3 is CSAPMAGKRVYEQYF. CDR3 DNA: TGCAGTGCCCCGATGGCAGGCAAAAGAGTCTACGAGCAGTACTTC. J is TRBJ2-7 and V is TRBV20-1; D not resolved. Germline V lookup: CDR1 DFQATT, CDR2 SNEGSKA (reference sequence). The CDR3 runs to 15 residues. V was shortened by 6 bases and J by 3 bases, with 21 bases between the two germline ends.